The 14 T cell receptor beta chains listed next were all sequenced from one sample in a study of blood T cell repertoires in COVID-19 (dated by TCRdb to the early 2020s). Preparation of the library involved the immunoSEQ multiplex PCR assay. What TCRdb holds here is the immuneACCESS table cut down to in-frame rearrangements. Part of the clones is not present; checked against another copy, under half of the missing clones reflect an unresolved V gene, and the others are unexplained. For this sample the table gives more than 70,000 clones, of which about 86% were detected only once. Roughly 6.5% of the sample is taken by the ten largest. Sequencing was carried out using peripheral blood. These receptors all come from a man in his sixties with acute or convalescent COVID-19.

The chain has TRBV5-1 and TRBJ2-7, with D perhaps TRBD1 (6 bases). The CDR3 has 14 amino acids. CDR1 SGHRS and CDR2 YFSETQ come from the germline V gene. Trimming pared 4 bases from V and 3 bases from J, leaving 14 bases between. The CDR3 spells CASSPSGHLYEQYF. CDR3 in DNA: TGCGCCAGCAGCCCCTCGGGACATCTCTACGAGCAGTACTTC.

The chain recombines TRBV2 with TRBJ2-3; maybe TRBD2 (6 bases). V was pared by 8 bases and J by 0 bases, with 12 bases between. The CDR3 runs 14 residues. The germline V gene has CDR1 SNHLY and CDR2 FYNNEI. CDR3 sequence (DNA): TGTGCCAGCGGGTCGGAGGGGAGCACAGATACGCAGTATTTT. Translated, it gives CASGSEGSTDTQYF.

In this sample, this clone turned up a few times. The chain carries TRBV30 and TRBJ1-6, with D maybe TRBD1 (5 bases). V was cut by 2 bases and J by 5 bases, with 10 bases left in between. CDR3 length equals 14 residues. CDR1 and CDR2 from the germline V gene are GTSNPN and SVGIG (reference sequence). CDR3 sequence: CAWSFPGDNSPLHF. The DNA for the CDR3 is TGTGCCTGGAGTTTCCCGGGGGATAATTCACCCCTCCACTTT.

This chain uses TRBV6-5 with TRBJ1-1; D is unresolved. CDR3 length equals 13 residues. V was shortened by 1 base and J by 1 base, with 4 bases between the two germline ends. The germline CDR1 and CDR2 sequences are MNHEY and SVGAGI. CDR3 protein: CASSYFQNTEAFF. The DNA of the CDR3 is TGTGCCAGCAGTTACTTCCAGAACACTGAAGCTTTCTTT.

V is TRBV2 and J is TRBJ1-1, with D tentatively TRBD1 (5 bases). The CDR3 is made up of 15 amino acids. Germline-derived CDR1 and CDR2 are SNHLY and FYNNEI. Trimming pared 5 bases from V and 0 bases from J, leaving 13 bases between. Here the CDR3 DNA reads TGTGCCAGCAGTAGCTCTCCAGGGATGAACACTGAAGCTTTCTTT. This sequence encodes CASSSSPGMNTEAFF.

To note about this clone: Other DNA sequences in this specimen translate into the identical CDR3. The CDR3 bases are TGTGCCAGCAGCAGGACAGTTTCTGGAAACACCATATATTTT. Its protein is CASSRTVSGNTIYF. The chain joins TRBV7-9 to TRBJ1-3; D might be TRBD1 (6 bases). The length of the CDR3 is 14 residues. Trimming removed 5 bases at V and 1 base at J, with 9 bases between. Germline V gene sequence: CDR1 SEHNR, CDR2 FQNEAQ (reference sequence).

V is TRBV18 and J is TRBJ1-2, with 10 nucleotides matching TRBD1. Germline V CDR1 and CDR2: KGHSH, LQKENI. The CDR3 extends over 14 amino acids. V was pared by 0 bases and J by 6 bases, with 1 base of the junction left unmatched. The CDR3, as DNA: TGTGCCAGCTCACCACCGGGACAGGGGAATGGCTACACCTTC. The encoded protein is CASSPPGQGNGYTF.

CDR3 protein: CASSKTGTGNTIYF. For the CDR3, the DNA is TGTGCCAGCAGCAAAACAGGGACTGGAAACACCATATATTTT. The chain joins TRBV11-2 to TRBJ1-3; D possibly corresponds to TRBD1 (6 bases). The CDR3 is 14 amino acids. Trimming took off 5 bases at V and 2 bases at J, with 10 bases between the two ends. Germline values: CDR1 SGHAT, CDR2 FQNNGV.

The chain carries TRBV15 and TRBJ1-2; a weak D match, TRBD1 (6 bases). Trimming pared 0 bases from V and 6 bases from J, leaving 14 bases between. The CDR3 spans 15 residues. The germline gives CDR1 LNHNV, CDR2 YYDKDF (reference sequence). The CDR3, as DNA: TGTGCCACCAGCAGAGATCGAGGGGGGGGCAATGGCTACACCTTC. Its protein is CATSRDRGGGNGYTF.

The gene calls are TRBV5-1 and TRBJ1-3, with 7 bases identical to TRBD1. This CDR3 spans 14 amino acids. V shed 4 bases, J shed 8 bases, and the junction held 9 bases outside the gene matches. Looked up from germline, CDR1 is SGHRS and CDR2 is YFSETQ. CDR3 loop: CASSAGQVVDTIYF. The CDR3, as DNA: TGCGCCAGCAGCGCTGGACAGGTTGTGGACACCATATATTTT.

This clone was detected only once. This sequence joins TRBV7-3 and TRBJ1-1; D may be TRBD1 (5 bases). The germline V and J ends were trimmed by 2 bases and 1 base, with 5 bases remaining between them. The CDR3 is 13 amino acids. Germline V gene sequence: CDR1 SGHTA, CDR2 FQGTGA. The CDR3 DNA reads as TGTGCCAGCAGCTTACAGGGGAACACTGAAGCTTTCTTT. Translating gives CASSLQGNTEAFF.

This clone came up once. The chain joins TRBV15 to TRBJ2-7; 14 nucleotides line up with TRBD2. This CDR3 is 21 amino acids long. V lost 1 base to trimming and J lost 0 bases; unmatched junction nucleotides: 14. Germline V gene lookup returns CDR1 LNHNV and CDR2 YYDKDF (reference sequence). CDR3 in amino acids: CATSRGRPPGLAGVGSYEQYF. The CDR3 nucleotides read TGTGCCACCAGCAGAGGACGACCTCCGGGACTAGCGGGAGTAGGCTCCTACGAGCAGTACTTC.

The chain carries TRBV5-1 and TRBJ1-4; weak D call: TRBD1 (5 bases). There are 15 residues in the CDR3. The germline CDR1 and CDR2 sequences are SGHRS and YFSETQ. The V end lost 1 base, the J end lost 8 bases, and 15 bases lay between the germline ends. The CDR3 protein is CASSLIGAGEEKLFF. The CDR3 DNA follows: TGCGCCAGCAGCTTGATAGGGGCGGGGGAGGAAAAACTGTTTTTT.

The gene calls are TRBV19 and TRBJ1-4; the D is unclear. CDR1 LNHDA and CDR2 SQIVND come from the germline V gene (reference sequence). This CDR3 spans 17 amino acids. V was clipped by 3 bases and J by 0 bases, with 14 bases between them. The CDR3 spells CASSILRRTATNEKLFF. In DNA form, the CDR3 reads TGTGCCAGTAGTATCCTTCGGAGGACTGCAACTAATGAAAAACTGTTTTTT.